The 14 T cell receptor beta chains presented below share a single source sample, sequenced in a study of cytomegalovirus exposure and HLA in healthy donors. The PCR was carried out with 60 Vbeta primers and 13 Jbeta primers. Libraries were prepared by immunoSEQ multiplex PCR; TCRdb keeps only in-frame clonotypes and omits some of them. The sample includes over 150,000 clones, around 68% of them seen just once. What was sequenced was PBMCs. The receptor set was obtained from a woman aged 40 to 50 in good health and CMV-seropositive.

V and J are TRBV9 and TRBJ1-2; 10 bases fit TRBD1. V dropped 4 bases and J dropped 7; count of bases not matched to a gene: 7. Looked up from germline, CDR1 is SGDLS and CDR2 is YYNGEE. This CDR3 has 14 residues. The CDR3 here is CASSPGTGESGYTF. CDR3 nucleotide sequence: TGTGCCAGCAGCCCGGGGACAGGGGAGAGTGGCTACACCTTC. The full variable domain, rest sourced from reference TRBV9 and TRBJ1-2, is DSGVTQTPKHLITATGQRVTLRCSPRSGDLSVYWYQQSLDQGLQFLIQYYNGEERAKGNILERFSAQQFPDLHSELNLSSLELGDSALYFCASSPGTGESGYTFGSGTRLTVV.

This clone showed up just a few times. The rearrangement uses TRBV4-2 and TRBJ1-6, with D uncertain. Germline CDR1 LGHNA, CDR2 YNFKEQ. CDR3 size: 15 residues. V lost 0 bases to trimming and J lost 5 bases, with 8 bases between them. CDR3 sequence: CASSQERSNNSPLHF. DNA of the CDR3: TGTGCCAGCAGCCAAGAACGGAGCAATAATTCACCCCTCCACTTT.

For this clone: Since no conserved phenylalanine or tryptophan closes the CDR3, a read error is the likely cause. No DNA is shown, since the ends of the CDR3 on it are uncertain; the CDR3 is the one TCRdb lists. CDR3 amino acids: CASRDSGS. This rearrangement joins TRBV5-6 to TRBJ2-7; TRBD2 reflects the table's D call only, with no check against the DNA. The germline V gene has CDR1 SGHDT and CDR2 YYEEEE. The CDR3 sequence runs 8 residues, both termini included.

The chain uses TRBV21-1 and TRBJ1-6. TRBV21-1 is a documented pseudogene. The CDR3 contains 17 residues. This CDR3 is CASSGGVPGSYNSPLNF. The CDR3, as DNA: TGTGCCAGCAGCGGAGGGGTCCCAGGCTCCTATAATTCACCCCTCAACTTT.

The rearrangement joins TRBV4-2 to TRBJ1-2; a weak D match, TRBD1 (6 bases). Per germline, CDR1 LGHNA and CDR2 YNFKEQ. The CDR3 is 16 amino acids. Deletions cut 1 base from V and 4 bases from J, with 16 bases between. In nucleotides, the CDR3 is TGTGCCAGCAGCCAAGGTAACAGGGATATAGGCTATGGCTACACCTTC. Translating it yields CASSQGNRDIGYGYTF.

This clone showed up just a few times. CDR3 nucleotide sequence: TGTGCCAGCAGCTTGTTAGCGGGGACCTACAATGAGCAGTTCTTC. It specifies CASSLLAGTYNEQFF. V usage is TRBV5-4 and J usage is TRBJ2-1; the match to TRBD2 covers 8 bases. In germline, CDR1 is SGHNT, CDR2 YYREEE (reference sequence). The CDR3 contains 15 residues. V was clipped by 1 base and J by 2 bases; unmatched bases: 2. The entire variable domain, with the rest obtained from reference TRBV5-4 and TRBJ2-1, is as follows: ETGVTQSPTHLIKTRGQQVTLRCSSQSGHNTVSWYQQALGQGPQFIFQYYREEENGRGNFPPRFSGLQFPNYSSELNVNALELDDSALYLCASSLLAGTYNEQFFGPGTRLTVL.

This clone was counted between two and nine times. The gene calls are TRBV2 and TRBJ2-2, with D possibly TRBD1 on 5 matching bases. The germline gives CDR1 SNHLY, CDR2 FYNNEI. This CDR3 region has 12 residues. Trimming shortened V by 5 bases and J by 6 bases, and 7 bases separated the two germline ends. CDR3 DNA: TGTGCCAGCAGTTCCAGGGCCGGGGAGCTGTTTTTT. It yields the protein CASSSRAGELFF.

This chain links TRBV7-9 with TRBJ2-7; 7 nucleotides agree with TRBD1. The germline CDR1 and CDR2 sequences are SEHNR and FQNEAQ (reference sequence). CDR3 length: 14 amino acids. With 5 bases clipped from V and 3 bases from J, the junction kept 7 bases outside the gene matches. The CDR3 loop is CASSPGTVGYEQYF. As DNA, the CDR3 is TGTGCCAGCAGCCCTGGGACAGTTGGCTACGAGCAGTACTTC.

This chain links TRBV7-2 with TRBJ2-7; D is uncertain. The CDR3 totals 14 residues. Trimming shortened V by 5 bases and J by 4 bases, and 15 bases separated the two germline ends. Germline CDR1 reads SGHTA; CDR2 reads FQGNSA. In DNA form, the CDR3 reads TGTGCCAGCAGCCCCTTTGCCTCACATTACGAGCAGTACTTC. Amino acid sequence: CASSPFASHYEQYF.

This clone was seen a handful of times. V and J are TRBV19 and TRBJ2-3; 11 bases align to TRBD2. This CDR3 is 15 amino acids long. The junction had 0 bases not matched to a gene; V was cut back by 1 base and J by 3 bases. Per germline, CDR1 LNHDA and CDR2 SQIVND (reference sequence). This CDR3 reads CASSIGTSGTDTQYF. The DNA of the CDR3 is TGTGCCAGTAGTATAGGGACTAGCGGGACAGATACGCAGTATTTT.

This clone has only a few counts. This chain links TRBV18 with TRBJ2-7, with 7 positions matching TRBD1. The length of the CDR3 is 14 residues. The germline gives CDR1 KGHSH, CDR2 LQKENI. The ends lost 3 bases at V and 5 bases at J; junction bases unmatched: 7. In nucleotides, the CDR3 is TGTGCCAGCTCACCGAACAGGGGTACGGACGAGCAGTACTTC. It yields the protein CASSPNRGTDEQYF. Looking up the rest from reference TRBV18 and TRBJ2-7 gives the full variable domain: NAGVMQNPRHLVRRRGQEARLRCSPMKGHSHVYWYRQLPEEGLKFMVYLQKENIIDESGMPKERFSAEFPKEGPSILRIQQVVRGDSAAYFCASSPNRGTDEQYFGPGTRLTVT.

This clone has only a few counts. This chain joins TRBV6-1 and TRBJ1-5; the match to TRBD1 covers 7 bases. Per the germline V gene, CDR1 is MNHNS and CDR2 is SASEGT. The trim removed 7 bases at V and 5 bases at J, leaving 8 bases unmatched. This CDR3 spans 14 amino acids. CDR3 sequence reads: CASTSGTEYQPQHF. CDR3 in DNA: TGTGCCAGCACTTCCGGGACAGAATATCAGCCCCAGCATTTT.

V is TRBV7-5 and J is TRBJ1-2; the D call TRBD1 from the table was never checked on the DNA. TRBV7-5 is marked as a pseudogene. The CDR3 runs 15 residues. The CDR3 DNA reads as TGTGCCAGAAGCCGTCGTCTGGGGGCGCGTAATGGCTACACCTTC. Translated, it gives CARSRRLGARNGYTF.

With respect to this clone: Its ends do not fully match the called genes, so a read error is possible. This rearrangement joins TRBV7-8 to TRBJ2-5; D is perhaps TRBD1 (6 bases). The CDR3 has 14 residues. Per germline, CDR1 SGHVS and CDR2 FQNEAQ. For the CDR3, the DNA is TGTGCCAGCAGCCGGACAGCGTACCAAGAGGCCCAGTACTTC. The encoded protein is CASSRTAYQEAQYF. Filled out from reference TRBV7-8 and TRBJ2-5, the complete variable domain reads GAGVSQSPRYKVAKRGQDVALRCDPISGHVSLFWYQQALGQGPEFLTYFQNEAQLDKSGLPSDRFFAERPEGSVSTLKIQRTQQEDSAVYLCASSRTAYQEAQYFGPGTRLLVL.